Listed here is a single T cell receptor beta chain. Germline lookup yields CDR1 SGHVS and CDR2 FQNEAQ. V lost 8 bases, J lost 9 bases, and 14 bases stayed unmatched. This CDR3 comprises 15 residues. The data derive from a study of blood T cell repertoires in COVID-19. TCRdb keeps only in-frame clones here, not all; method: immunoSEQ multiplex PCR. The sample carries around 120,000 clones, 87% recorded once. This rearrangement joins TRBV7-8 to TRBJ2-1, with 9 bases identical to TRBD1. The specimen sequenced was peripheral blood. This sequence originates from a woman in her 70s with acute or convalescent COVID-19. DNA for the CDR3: TGTGCCAGCTCACGCCCCCGGGACAGGGTTATTGAGCAGTTCTTC. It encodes CASSRPRDRVIEQFF. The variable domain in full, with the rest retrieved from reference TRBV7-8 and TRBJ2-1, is GAGVSQSPRYKVAKRGQDVALRCDPISGHVSLFWYQQALGQGPEFLTYFQNEAQLDKSGLPSDRFFAERPEGSVSTLKIQRTQQEDSAVYLCASSRPRDRVIEQFFGPGTRLTVL.